This TCR beta chain was captured in a study of metastatic and nonmetastatic thyroid tumors. Across the study: Repertoires were compared across blood and tumor or nodule tissue from malignant and benign thyroid patients.

In the original processing: It was from CDR3 differences across clinicopathological groups that a distant-metastasis classifier for papillary thyroid cancer was built. With MiXCR, TCRdb called clones anew from the PCR reads. The authors' filters were not applied to this entry. This repertoire shows roughly 30,000 clones, over 20% found once; its top ten account for approximately 15%. The V gene end was trimmed by 5 bases and the J gene end by 4 bases; junction bases not matched to a gene: 7. The germline V gene encodes CDR1 MNHEY and CDR2 SMNVEV (reference sequence). The CDR3 has 14 residues. Thyroid surgery was performed in patients who had received no treatment beforehand. This clone was seen only a few times. Its antigen is not known. The CDR3 does not close with the conserved phenylalanine or tryptophan, likely indicating a read error. Notes on the study in general: For both blood and tumor, malignant thyroid tumors reportedly showed significantly higher TCR beta diversity than benign nodules did.

The specimen was blood. The origin of this receptor is a female donor with papillary thyroid cancer or a benign thyroid nodule (not recorded which). Some clones in this sample may be carry-over from other donors' samples. The V call is TRBV27, the J call TRBJ1-2; 7 bases match TRBD1. This chain's CDR3 is CASSMGQTTYGYTI. CDR3 in DNA: TGTGCCAGCAGTATGGGACAGACTACCTATGGCTACACCATC.